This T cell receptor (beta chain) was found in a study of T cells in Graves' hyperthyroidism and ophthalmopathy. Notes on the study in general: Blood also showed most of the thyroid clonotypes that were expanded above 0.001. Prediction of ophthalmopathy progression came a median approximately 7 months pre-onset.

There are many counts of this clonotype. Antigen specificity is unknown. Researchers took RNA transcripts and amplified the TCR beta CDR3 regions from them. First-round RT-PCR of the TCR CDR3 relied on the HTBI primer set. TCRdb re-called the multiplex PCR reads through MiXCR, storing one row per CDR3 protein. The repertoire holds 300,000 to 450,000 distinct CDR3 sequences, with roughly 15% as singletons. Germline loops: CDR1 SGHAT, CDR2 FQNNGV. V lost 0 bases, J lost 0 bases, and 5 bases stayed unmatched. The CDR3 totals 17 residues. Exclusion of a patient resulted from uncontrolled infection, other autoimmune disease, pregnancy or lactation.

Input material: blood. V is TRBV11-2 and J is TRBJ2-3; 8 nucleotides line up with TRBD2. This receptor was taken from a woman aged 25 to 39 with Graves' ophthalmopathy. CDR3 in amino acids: CASSLEDSGASTDTQYF. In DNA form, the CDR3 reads TGTGCCAGCAGCTTAGAAGATAGCGGGGCTAGCACAGATACGCAGTATTTT. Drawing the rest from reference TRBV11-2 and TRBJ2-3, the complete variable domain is EAGVAQSPRYKIIEKRQSVAFWCNPISGHATLYWYQQILGQGPKLLIQFQNNGVVDDSQLPKDRFSAERLKGVDSTLKIQPAKLEDSAVYLCASSLEDSGASTDTQYFGPGTRLTVL.